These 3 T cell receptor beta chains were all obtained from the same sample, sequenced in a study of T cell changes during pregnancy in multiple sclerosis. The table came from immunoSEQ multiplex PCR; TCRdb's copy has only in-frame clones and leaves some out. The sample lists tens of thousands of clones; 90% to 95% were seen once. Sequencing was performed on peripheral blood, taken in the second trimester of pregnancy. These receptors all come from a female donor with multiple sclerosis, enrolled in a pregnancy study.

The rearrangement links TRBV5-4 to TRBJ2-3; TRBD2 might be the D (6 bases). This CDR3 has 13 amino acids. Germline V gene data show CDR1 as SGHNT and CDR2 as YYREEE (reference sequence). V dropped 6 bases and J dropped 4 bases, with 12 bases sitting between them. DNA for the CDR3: TGTGCCAGCACCGGGGGAAGGGCAGATACGCAGTATTTT. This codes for CASTGGRADTQYF. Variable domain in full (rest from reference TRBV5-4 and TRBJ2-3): ETGVTQSPTHLIKTRGQQVTLRCSSQSGHNTVSWYQQALGQGPQFIFQYYREEENGRGNFPPRFSGLQFPNYSSELNVNALELDDSALYLCASTGGRADTQYFGPGTRLTVL.

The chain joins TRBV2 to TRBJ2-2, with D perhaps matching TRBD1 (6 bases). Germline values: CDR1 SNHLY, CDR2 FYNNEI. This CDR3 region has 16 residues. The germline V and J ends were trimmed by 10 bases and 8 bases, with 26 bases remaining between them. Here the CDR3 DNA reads TGTGCCACCAGGACAGAAAGGGGGATAAGGTCTGGGGAGCTGTTTTTT. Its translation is CATRTERGIRSGELFF.

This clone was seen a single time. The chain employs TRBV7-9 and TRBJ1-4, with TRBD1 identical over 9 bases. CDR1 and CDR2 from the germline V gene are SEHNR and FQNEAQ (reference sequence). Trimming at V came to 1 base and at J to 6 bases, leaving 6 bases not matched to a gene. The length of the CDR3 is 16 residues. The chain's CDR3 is CASSLDLQGAYEKLFF. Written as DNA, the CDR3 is TGTGCCAGCAGCTTAGATCTACAGGGGGCGTATGAAAAACTGTTTTTT.